This is a list of T cell receptor beta chains from one sample in a study of radiotherapy plus CTLA-4 blockade in lung cancer. Generated by immunoSEQ multiplex PCR, the TCRdb table keeps only in-frame clones and is missing some. The sample lists 55,000 to 80,000 clones; over 65% were seen once. The source was peripheral blood, collected from a patient treated with radiotherapy plus ipilimumab. The receptors stem from a human donor with non-small cell lung cancer who had a complete response to radiotherapy plus ipilimumab. Both conserved end residues are part of each CDR3. A D gene is named only where the DNA matches it firmly. Clone size appears in some rows only: once, few, many, or a class for an expanded clone.

cdr3_length: 14; j_call: TRBJ1-1; v_call: TRBV7-9; clone_size: NA; d_call: NA; cdr3_nt: TGTGCCAGCAGCTGGAAACGGAGGAACACTGAAGCTTTCTTT; cdr3_aa: CASSWKRRNTEAFF
cdr3_length: 9; j_call: TRBJ1-2; v_call: TRBV27; clone_size: NA; d_call: NA; cdr3_nt: TGTGCCATCTCCATTGGCTACACCTTC; cdr3_aa: CAISIGYTF
cdr3_length: 16; j_call: TRBJ1-5; v_call: TRBV5-5; clone_size: NA; d_call: TRBD1; cdr3_nt: TGTGCCAGCAGCTTGTCAGGGGGCTATAGCAATCAGCCCCAGCATTTT; cdr3_aa: CASSLSGGYSNQPQHF
cdr3_length: 15; j_call: TRBJ1-4; v_call: TRBV5-1; clone_size: NA; d_call: NA; cdr3_nt: TGCGCCAGCAGCTTGGGCTCAAGGACTAATGAAAAACTGTTTTTT; cdr3_aa: CASSLGSRTNEKLFF
cdr3_length: 13; j_call: TRBJ1-1; v_call: TRBV7-8; clone_size: NA; d_call: NA; cdr3_nt: TGTGCCAGCAGCTTAGCCAGGAACACTGAAGCTTTCTTT; cdr3_aa: CASSLARNTEAFF
cdr3_length: 17; j_call: TRBJ2-1; v_call: TRBV7-2; clone_size: NA; d_call: TRBD2; cdr3_nt: TGTGCCAGCAGCTTAGCCCTGGGGAGGGTCGTCTACAATGAGCAGTTCTTC; cdr3_aa: CASSLALGRVVYNEQFF
cdr3_length: 13; j_call: TRBJ1-2; v_call: TRBV5-4; clone_size: NA; d_call: NA; cdr3_nt: TGTGCCAGCAGCCCCGACCGGTACCGTGGCTACACCTTC; cdr3_aa: CASSPDRYRGYTF
cdr3_length: 15; j_call: TRBJ1-4; v_call: TRBV6-5; clone_size: NA; d_call: NA; cdr3_nt: TGTGCCAGCAGTTACTCCACAGGCCGGTTAGAAAAACTGTTTTTT; cdr3_aa: CASSYSTGRLEKLFF
cdr3_length: 16; j_call: TRBJ2-3; v_call: TRBV7-9; clone_size: NA; d_call: TRBD1; cdr3_nt: TGTGCCAGCAGCTTGTGGGATGGACAGGGAACAGATACGCAGTATTTT; cdr3_aa: CASSLWDGQGTDTQYF
cdr3_length: 17; j_call: TRBJ1-1; v_call: TRBV7-9; clone_size: NA; d_call: TRBD1; cdr3_nt: TGTGCCAGCAGCTGGAAAACCGGGACAGGGGGGAACACTGAAGCTTTCTTT; cdr3_aa: CASSWKTGTGGNTEAFF
cdr3_length: 14; j_call: TRBJ2-3; v_call: TRBV7-2; clone_size: NA; d_call: NA; cdr3_nt: TGTGCCAGCAGCGTTCTAACTGGGGGAGATACGCAGTATTTT; cdr3_aa: CASSVLTGGDTQYF
cdr3_length: 15; j_call: TRBJ2-7; v_call: TRBV10-2; clone_size: NA; d_call: TRBD2; cdr3_nt: TGCGCCAGCAGTGATCTGGGAGGGTCTTTCTACGAGCAGTACTTC; cdr3_aa: CASSDLGGSFYEQYF
cdr3_length: 15; j_call: TRBJ2-1; v_call: TRBV6-5; clone_size: NA; d_call: TRBD2; cdr3_nt: TGTGCCAGCAGCCCAGCGGGGACTTCCTACAATGAGCAGTTCTTC; cdr3_aa: CASSPAGTSYNEQFF
cdr3_length: 13; j_call: TRBJ2-5; v_call: TRBV4-3; clone_size: NA; d_call: NA; cdr3_nt: TGCGCCAGCAGCCAAGAAGGGTGGGGGACCCAGTACTTC; cdr3_aa: CASSQEGWGTQYF
cdr3_length: 12; j_call: TRBJ1-4; v_call: TRBV19; clone_size: NA; d_call: NA; cdr3_nt: TGTGCCAGTAGGGAGGGGGGTGAAAAACTGTTTTTT; cdr3_aa: CASREGGEKLFF
cdr3_length: 15; j_call: TRBJ2-5; v_call: TRBV5-5; clone_size: NA; d_call: NA; cdr3_nt: TGTGCCAGCAGCCCCGGGAGTGCGGGTACAGAGACCCAGTACTTC; cdr3_aa: CASSPGSAGTETQYF
cdr3_length: 14; j_call: TRBJ1-3; v_call: TRBV6-5; clone_size: NA; d_call: NA; cdr3_nt: TGTGCCAGCAGCTCCGGTAATCAAGGAAACACCATATATTTT; cdr3_aa: CASSSGNQGNTIYF
cdr3_length: 11; j_call: TRBJ1-4; v_call: TRBV7-9; clone_size: NA; d_call: NA; cdr3_nt: TGTGCCAGCAGCTTTTCGGAAAAACTGTTTTTT; cdr3_aa: CASSFSEKLFF
cdr3_length: 13; j_call: TRBJ2-4; v_call: TRBV11-3; clone_size: NA; d_call: NA; cdr3_nt: TGTGCCAGCAGCACAAGCCGGGCGGACATTCAGTACTTC; cdr3_aa: CASSTSRADIQYF
cdr3_length: 13; j_call: TRBJ2-3; v_call: TRBV30; clone_size: many; d_call: NA; cdr3_nt: TGTGCCTGGAGTCGCGATGGACCAGATACGCAGTATTTT; cdr3_aa: CAWSRDGPDTQYF
cdr3_length: 14; j_call: TRBJ1-4; v_call: TRBV6-5; clone_size: NA; d_call: NA; cdr3_nt: TGTGCCAGCAGGGCAGCGGCAACTAATGAAAAACTGTTTTTT; cdr3_aa: CASRAAATNEKLFF
cdr3_length: 13; j_call: TRBJ1-5; v_call: TRBV6-5; clone_size: NA; d_call: NA; cdr3_nt: TGTGCCAGCAGTCAGAGTAGCAATCAGCCCCAGCATTTT; cdr3_aa: CASSQSSNQPQHF
cdr3_length: 16; j_call: TRBJ1-5; v_call: TRBV28; clone_size: NA; d_call: NA; cdr3_nt: TGTGCCAGCAGTTTCGGTGGGAGGGGAGGCAATCAGCCCCAGCATTTT; cdr3_aa: CASSFGGRGGNQPQHF
cdr3_length: 14; j_call: TRBJ2-5; v_call: TRBV10-1; clone_size: NA; d_call: TRBD1; cdr3_nt: TGCGCCAGCAGTGAGGGGACAGGGATAGAGACCCAGTACTTC; cdr3_aa: CASSEGTGIETQYF
cdr3_length: 13; j_call: TRBJ1-4; v_call: TRBV9; clone_size: NA; d_call: NA; cdr3_nt: TGTGCCAGCAGCGTTGAAACAGGGGAAAAACTGTTTTTT; cdr3_aa: CASSVETGEKLFF
cdr3_length: 14; j_call: TRBJ1-2; v_call: TRBV18; clone_size: NA; d_call: NA; cdr3_nt: TGTGCCAGCTCACAACAGGGTTCTAACTATGGCTACACCTTC; cdr3_aa: CASSQQGSNYGYTF
cdr3_length: 16; j_call: TRBJ1-4; v_call: TRBV5-1; clone_size: once; d_call: NA; cdr3_nt: TGCGCCAGCAGCTTTGGGCAGGGGACAACTAATGAAAAACTGTTTTTT; cdr3_aa: CASSFGQGTTNEKLFF
cdr3_length: 19; j_call: TRBJ1-1; v_call: TRBV10-3; clone_size: few; d_call: TRBD1; cdr3_nt: TGTGCCACACGACCGGGGACAGGGGCCGCCCCCCCTATGAACACTGAAGCTTTCTTT; cdr3_aa: CATRPGTGAAPPMNTEAFF
cdr3_length: 14; j_call: TRBJ2-3; v_call: TRBV5-6; clone_size: NA; d_call: TRBD2; cdr3_nt: TGTGCCACCCGAGGACTAGCGGGTACAGATACGCAGTATTTT; cdr3_aa: CATRGLAGTDTQYF
cdr3_length: 13; j_call: TRBJ2-7; v_call: TRBV6-5; clone_size: NA; d_call: NA; cdr3_nt: TGTGCCAGCAGTCCGGGACAAAACTACGAGCAGTACTTC; cdr3_aa: CASSPGQNYEQYF
cdr3_length: 18; j_call: TRBJ2-1; v_call: TRBV7-8; clone_size: NA; d_call: NA; cdr3_nt: TGTGCCAGCAGCTTAGAGTTGGGTGGAACCTTCTACAACAATGAGCAGTTCTTC; cdr3_aa: CASSLELGGTFYNNEQFF
cdr3_length: 14; j_call: TRBJ1-4; v_call: TRBV18; clone_size: NA; d_call: NA; cdr3_nt: TGTGCCAGCTCACCACAGCTCGGGGAAGAAAAACTGTTTTTT; cdr3_aa: CASSPQLGEEKLFF
cdr3_length: 14; j_call: TRBJ2-2; v_call: TRBV19; clone_size: NA; d_call: NA; cdr3_nt: TGTGCCAGTAGAAGTTGGACAGTCACCGGGGAGCTGTTTTTT; cdr3_aa: CASRSWTVTGELFF
cdr3_length: 17; j_call: TRBJ2-3; v_call: TRBV4-1; clone_size: few; d_call: NA; cdr3_nt: TGCGCCAGCAGCCAAGATAATCCCGCGGGATGGGAAGATACGCAGTATTTT; cdr3_aa: CASSQDNPAGWEDTQYF
cdr3_length: 14; j_call: TRBJ2-1; v_call: TRBV6-1; clone_size: NA; d_call: NA; cdr3_nt: TGTGCCAGCAGTGAAATGAGACAGAACAATGAGCAGTTCTTC; cdr3_aa: CASSEMRQNNEQFF
cdr3_length: 17; j_call: TRBJ2-1; v_call: TRBV13; clone_size: NA; d_call: TRBD2; cdr3_nt: TGTGCCAGCAGCCTAGAACAGCGGGAGGGCCAAGGGGATGAGCAGTTCTTC; cdr3_aa: CASSLEQREGQGDEQFF
cdr3_length: 15; j_call: TRBJ1-6; v_call: TRBV9; clone_size: NA; d_call: NA; cdr3_nt: TGTGCCAGCAGCTCTCGGACAGACTATAATTCACCCCTCCACTTT; cdr3_aa: CASSSRTDYNSPLHF
cdr3_length: 13; j_call: TRBJ2-2; v_call: TRBV19; clone_size: NA; d_call: NA; cdr3_nt: TGTGCCAGTAGTATAATAGTCCGCGGGGAGCTGTTTTTT; cdr3_aa: CASSIIVRGELFF
cdr3_length: 11; j_call: TRBJ2-1; v_call: TRBV5-6; clone_size: NA; d_call: NA; cdr3_nt: TGTGCCAGCAGCCGAGAGGGTTTGCAGTTCTTC; cdr3_aa: CASSREGLQFF
cdr3_length: 14; j_call: TRBJ2-7; v_call: TRBV6-1; clone_size: NA; d_call: NA; cdr3_nt: TGTGCCAGCAGTGAAGGTCAGGGGAACTACGAGCAGTACTTC; cdr3_aa: CASSEGQGNYEQYF
cdr3_length: 16; j_call: TRBJ1-4; v_call: TRBV4-3; clone_size: NA; d_call: NA; cdr3_nt: TGCGCCAGCAGCCAAGATAGGGAGACGGGTAATGAAAAACTGTTTTTT; cdr3_aa: CASSQDRETGNEKLFF
cdr3_length: 16; j_call: TRBJ2-3; v_call: TRBV30; clone_size: NA; d_call: NA; cdr3_nt: TGTGCCTGGAGTGTATTTGCCCCTGATTTGACAGATACGCAGTATTTT; cdr3_aa: CAWSVFAPDLTDTQYF
cdr3_length: 14; j_call: TRBJ1-2; v_call: TRBV11-2; clone_size: NA; d_call: NA; cdr3_nt: TGTGCCAGCAGCCCACCAACAGTGAACTATGGCTACACCTTC; cdr3_aa: CASSPPTVNYGYTF
cdr3_length: 14; j_call: TRBJ1-5; v_call: TRBV19; clone_size: NA; d_call: NA; cdr3_nt: TGTGCCAGTAGTTCTGACAGGATCAATCAGCCCCAGCATTTT; cdr3_aa: CASSSDRINQPQHF
cdr3_length: 15; j_call: TRBJ1-2; v_call: TRBV7-2; clone_size: NA; d_call: NA; cdr3_nt: TGTGCCAGCAGCTCGACAGGCGCGGTACTCAGTGGCTACACCTTC; cdr3_aa: CASSSTGAVLSGYTF
cdr3_length: 15; j_call: TRBJ1-1; v_call: TRBV9; clone_size: once; d_call: NA; cdr3_nt: TGTGCCAGCAGCGTAGTCGGTCAGGGCTACACTGAAGCTTTCTTT; cdr3_aa: CASSVVGQGYTEAFF
cdr3_length: 12; j_call: TRBJ2-1; v_call: TRBV4-3; clone_size: NA; d_call: NA; cdr3_nt: TGCGCCAGCAGCCAGCTAGGAAATGAGCAGTTCTTC; cdr3_aa: CASSQLGNEQFF
cdr3_length: 13; j_call: TRBJ1-1; v_call: TRBV30; clone_size: few; d_call: NA; cdr3_nt: TGTGCCTGGAGTGTACAACATGTCGCTGAAGCTTTCTTT; cdr3_aa: CAWSVQHVAEAFF
cdr3_length: 14; j_call: TRBJ2-1; v_call: TRBV11-3; clone_size: NA; d_call: NA; cdr3_nt: TGTGCCAGCACCCTTTGGGCGGGGCACGATGAGCAGTTCTTC; cdr3_aa: CASTLWAGHDEQFF
cdr3_length: 14; j_call: TRBJ1-2; v_call: TRBV18; clone_size: NA; d_call: NA; cdr3_nt: TGTGCCAGCTCACCATTAATGCATGAGGGTGGCTACACCTTC; cdr3_aa: CASSPLMHEGGYTF
cdr3_length: 14; j_call: TRBJ1-1; v_call: TRBV27; clone_size: NA; d_call: TRBD1; cdr3_nt: TGTGCCAGCAGTTTGACAGGGTCAACCACTGAAGCTTTCTTT; cdr3_aa: CASSLTGSTTEAFF
cdr3_length: 14; j_call: TRBJ1-1; v_call: TRBV19; clone_size: NA; d_call: TRBD1; cdr3_nt: TGTGCCAGTACCCGATTTCAGGGGGGCACTGAAGCTTTCTTT; cdr3_aa: CASTRFQGGTEAFF
cdr3_length: 12; j_call: TRBJ2-3; v_call: TRBV30; clone_size: NA; d_call: NA; cdr3_nt: TGTGCCTGGAGTTACACCACAGATACGCAGTATTTT; cdr3_aa: CAWSYTTDTQYF
cdr3_length: 17; j_call: TRBJ2-1; v_call: TRBV7-2; clone_size: few; d_call: NA; cdr3_nt: TGTGCCAGCAGCCCTCGGAGGGGCGGAGGGGGAGGCAATGAGCAGTTCTTC; cdr3_aa: CASSPRRGGGGGNEQFF